The next 7 T cell receptor beta chains were all read from a single sample in a study of esophageal squamous cell carcinoma under preoperative chemotherapy. One entry per CDR3 protein, called by TCRdb with MiXCR from the PCR reads. The sample has 32,000 or so distinct CDR3 sequences, 50% to 60% seen once. Time point noted: after preoperative PTX-NDP chemotherapy. This material was obtained from a patient given preoperative chemotherapy. The receptors originated from a human donor with esophageal squamous cell carcinoma. The donor label of this sample is uncertain.

Notes on this clonotype: The junction departs from the called germline gene at one end, perhaps through a read error. The chain has TRBV12-3 or TRBV12-4 and TRBJ2-3, with D perhaps given as TRBD1 or TRBD2 (5 bases each). This CDR3 has 16 residues. Written as DNA, the CDR3 is TGTGCCAGCAGTACTACGGGGCTGTGGGCCAAAAATACGCAGTATTTC. As protein: CASSTTGLWAKNTQYF.

CDR3 nucleotides: TGTGCCAGCAGCTCTTCGGACAGGAACACTGAAGCTTTCTTT. It specifies CASSSSDRNTEAFF. The rearrangement uses TRBV7-9 and TRBJ1-1, with D possibly TRBD1 on 6 matching bases. V was pared by 4 bases and J by 1 base, with 10 bases between. CDR3 length: 14 residues. The germline V gene encodes CDR1 SEHNR and CDR2 FQNEAQ (reference sequence).

Concerning this clonotype: The conserved phenylalanine or tryptophan is not found at the CDR3 terminus, so this likely reflects a read error. The DNA is omitted, as the CDR3 cannot be located on it reliably, and the CDR3 follows TCRdb's listing. The V and J genes are TRBV7-6 and TRBJ2-5; TRBD1, the table's D call, lacks a check against the DNA. Germline V gene sequence: CDR1 SGHVS, CDR2 FNYEAQ. The CDR3 is 15 residues long, counting both termini. This chain's CDR3 is CASSATWGGEETRLS.

This chain uses TRBV9 with TRBJ2-3, with 15 nucleotides matching TRBD2. With 2 bases clipped from V and 7 bases from J, the junction kept 5 bases outside the gene matches. The germline V gene has CDR1 SGDLS and CDR2 YYNGEE. This CDR3 has 16 residues. The CDR3 spells CASSVGGLAGGHTQYF. The CDR3 DNA reads TGTGCCAGCAGCGTGGGGGGACTAGCGGGGGGACATACGCAGTATTTT.

There are many counts of this clonotype. The chain has TRBV7-3 and TRBJ2-7; 10 positions agree with TRBD2. This CDR3 spans 18 amino acids. Germline CDR1 and CDR2: SGHTA and FQGTGA. Trimming took 6 bases from V and 4 from J; bases not matched to a gene: 18. The CDR3: CASRFNGVSGRKAYEQYF. The DNA of the CDR3 is TGTGCCAGCAGGTTTAACGGGGTTAGCGGGAGGAAGGCATACGAGCAGTACTTC. Combining the CDR3 with reference TRBV7-3 and TRBJ2-7 gives the whole variable domain GAGVSQTPSNKVTEKGKYVELRCDPISGHTALYWYRQSLGQGPEFLIYFQGTGAADDSGLPNDRFFAVRPEGSVSTLKIQRTERGDSAVYLCASRFNGVSGRKAYEQYFGPGTRLTVT.

This clonotype was recorded a few times. The J gene is TRBJ2-1, the V gene TRBV7-2; 14 positions match TRBD2. Germline CDR1 is SGHTA and CDR2 is FQGNSA. V lost 5 bases, J lost 10 bases, and 7 bases stayed unmatched. The CDR3 is made up of 15 amino acids. Written as DNA, the CDR3 is TGTGCCAGCAGCCCGAGGACTAGCGGGAGGTACGAGCAGTTCTTC. Translation gives CASSPRTSGRYEQFF.

This clonotype was found a few times. Compared with germline, one end of the junction differs, possibly owing to a read error. The chain carries TRBV7-2 and TRBJ2-4, with 8 nucleotides matching TRBD2. The CDR3 covers 14 residues. Germline lookup yields CDR1 SGHTA and CDR2 FQGNSA. The CDR3 sequence is CAGSGGRDKNIQYF. The CDR3 region has the DNA TGTGCGGGCAGCGGGGGCCGTGACAAAAACATCCAGTACTTC.